Presented here are 27 T cell receptor beta chains from one specimen sequenced in a study of T cells in tuberculosis. Assay: immunoSEQ multiplex PCR; the TCRdb copy retains only in-frame clones and omits some. Of about 33,000 clones listed, around 95% are singletons. Sequenced: PBMCs. The receptors come from a donor aged 10-29 years with latent tuberculosis or without tuberculosis infection.

The chain has TRBV5-4 and TRBJ2-7; 9 nucleotides match TRBD1. Germline assignment: CDR1 SGHNT and CDR2 YYREEE (reference sequence). V shed 5 bases, J shed 2 bases, and the junction held 8 bases outside the gene matches. The CDR3 runs to 15 residues. Here the CDR3 reads CASRRSGTGTYEQYF. CDR3 coding DNA: TGTGCCAGCAGGCGGTCCGGGACAGGGACCTACGAGCAGTACTTC.

The chain combines TRBV27 with TRBJ1-1; D is unclear. Germline V gene sequence: CDR1 MNHEY, CDR2 SMNVEV (reference sequence). Trimming left V 11 bases short and J 0 bases short, with 16 bases between. The CDR3 has 14 residues. CDR3: CASSRSRLNTEAFF. The CDR3 coding sequence is TGTGCCTCCTCGCGGAGTAGGCTGAACACTGAAGCTTTCTTT.

The CDR3 loop reads CASSGTNTGELFF. The CDR3 DNA sequence: TGTGCCAGCAGTGGGACTAACACCGGGGAGCTGTTTTTT. The genes are TRBV6-4 and TRBJ2-2; the D gene is possibly TRBD2 (5 bases). V was shortened by 4 bases and J by 2 bases, with 5 bases between the two germline ends. The length of the CDR3 is 13 residues. Germline values: CDR1 MRHNA, CDR2 SNTAGT.

This chain connects TRBV5-3 to TRBJ1-1, with 7 bases matching TRBD1. TRBV5-3 is identified as an open reading frame with a role that is uncertain. Trimming at V came to 0 bases and at J to 0 bases, leaving 8 bases not matched to a gene. The CDR3 is 17 residues long. The CDR3: CARSLDRGRRLNTEAFF. CDR3 DNA sequence: TGTGCCAGAAGCTTGGACAGGGGCCGAAGATTGAACACTGAAGCTTTCTTT.

This clone was seen a single time. The V gene is TRBV6-6, the J gene TRBJ1-2, with D maybe TRBD1 (6 bases). Per the germline V gene, CDR1 is MNHNY and CDR2 is SVGAGI (reference sequence). The CDR3 has 11 amino acids. Deletions cut 10 bases from V and 6 bases from J, with 12 bases between. CDR3 DNA: TGTGCCACCCAGGGGTCGGATGGCTACACCTTC. Its protein is CATQGSDGYTF.

V and J are TRBV4-1 and TRBJ2-5; weak D call: TRBD1 (7 bases). Germline values: CDR1 MGHRA, CDR2 YSYEKL. Trimming shortened V by 5 bases and J by 1 base, and 11 bases separated the two germline ends. The CDR3 has 14 amino acids. CDR3 in DNA: TGCGCCAGCAGCGCGGGACAGACCCAAGAGACCCAGTACTTC. It codes for CASSAGQTQETQYF.

The table lists this clone with a few counts. The chain employs TRBV11-2 and TRBJ1-2, with D tentatively TRBD1 (5 bases). Germline loops: CDR1 SGHAT, CDR2 FQNNGV. CDR3 length: 14 residues. Trimming left V 0 bases short and J 8 bases short, with 13 bases between. The CDR3 DNA sequence: TGTGCCAGCAGCTTAGATCCGGGCAGGGCCGGCTACACCTTC. It specifies CASSLDPGRAGYTF.

The gene calls are TRBV5-1 and TRBJ2-3; 11 bases map to TRBD2. Germline CDR1 reads SGHRS; CDR2 reads YFSETQ. Trimming at V came to 3 bases and at J to 4 bases, leaving 4 bases not matched to a gene. The CDR3 extends over 15 amino acids. The CDR3 loop reads CASSSTSGGPDTQYF. The CDR3 DNA follows: TGCGCCAGCAGCTCCACTAGCGGGGGCCCAGATACGCAGTATTTT. Drawing the rest from reference TRBV5-1 and TRBJ2-3, the complete variable domain is KAGVTQTPRYLIKTRGQQVTLSCSPISGHRSVSWYQQTPGQGLQFLFEYFSETQRNKGNFPGRFSGRQFSNSRSEMNVSTLELGDSALYLCASSSTSGGPDTQYFGPGTRLTVL.

The chain uses TRBV7-2 and TRBJ2-7; 14 nucleotides align to TRBD2. In germline, CDR1 is SGHTA, CDR2 FQGNSA. V lost 5 bases, J lost 4 bases, and 4 bases stayed unmatched. The CDR3 has 15 residues. The CDR3 is CASSTGLAGGYEQYF. For the CDR3, the DNA is TGTGCCAGCAGCACAGGACTAGCGGGGGGTTACGAGCAGTACTTC.

The gene calls are TRBV6-1 and TRBJ2-1; D unclear. The CDR3 spans 12 residues. Germline V gives CDR1 MNHNS, CDR2 SASEGT. V was pared by 4 bases and J by 7 bases, with 8 bases between. The CDR3 loop is CASSATRNEQFF. In DNA form, the CDR3 reads TGTGCCAGCAGTGCCACCCGGAATGAGCAGTTCTTC.

The chain couples TRBV7-6 to TRBJ2-5; D may be TRBD2 (5 bases). The V end lost 1 base, the J end lost 7 bases, and 10 bases lay between the germline ends. Germline V gene lookup returns CDR1 SGHVS and CDR2 FNYEAQ. The CDR3 runs 13 residues. The CDR3 coding sequence is TGTGCCAGCAGCTTAGAGGGCGCGGGGACCCAGTACTTC. This codes for CASSLEGAGTQYF.

J is TRBJ2-1 and V is TRBV11-2; 15 nucleotides match TRBD2. The CDR3 contains 17 residues. J lost 7 bases, V lost 5 bases, and 9 bases had no gene match. Germline loops: CDR1 SGHAT, CDR2 FQNNGV. The CDR3 DNA reads TGTGCCAGCAGCGACCGGACTAGCGGGAGGGTGAGGAATGAGCAGTTCTTC. Encoded protein: CASSDRTSGRVRNEQFF.

The chain couples TRBV4-1 to TRBJ2-3; 11 bases align to TRBD2. The CDR3 contains 16 residues. The junction had 6 bases not matched to a gene; V was cut back by 3 bases and J by 4 bases. The V gene's germline CDR1 is MGHRA and CDR2 YSYEKL. This CDR3 is CASSHVGLAVSDTQYF. Here the CDR3 DNA reads TGCGCCAGCAGCCACGTGGGACTAGCGGTATCAGATACGCAGTATTTT.

CDR3 protein: CASSYSTREAQETQYF. The CDR3 DNA is TGTGCCAGCAGTTACTCCACCAGGGAGGCCCAAGAGACCCAGTACTTC. The chain couples TRBV6-6 to TRBJ2-5, with D possibly TRBD2 on 6 matching bases. The CDR3 length is 16 residues. The V gene lost 0 bases and the J gene lost 1 base, with 12 bases spanning the gap. Looked up from germline, CDR1 is MNHNY and CDR2 is SVGAGI (reference sequence).

On this clone itself: Germline and junction disagree at one end, which may indicate a read error. The V gene is TRBV7-7, the J gene TRBJ2-1, with 9 nucleotides matching TRBD2. Germline values: CDR1 SSHAT, CDR2 FNYEAQ (reference sequence). The CDR3 sequence is 17 residues long. The CDR3 nucleotides are TGTGCTAGCAGCCTAGGTCCGGGACTAGCATCCTACAATGAGCAGTTCTTC. This sequence encodes CASSLGPGLASYNEQFF.

The rearrangement uses TRBV18 and TRBJ2-3; TRBD1 might be the D (5 bases). The V and J ends lost 5 bases and 6 bases respectively, with 21 bases between them. CDR3 length: 16 amino acids. CDR1 and CDR2 (germline): KGHSH, LQKENI. CDR3 loop: CASSRPNRQNIDTQYF. The DNA of the CDR3 is TGTGCCAGCTCAAGGCCCAATCGACAGAATATTGATACGCAGTATTTT.

This chain links TRBV27 with TRBJ2-4, with D possibly TRBD1 on 5 matching bases. The CDR3 is 16 amino acids. Germline V gives CDR1 MNHEY, CDR2 SMNVEV (reference sequence). The V and J ends lost 3 bases and 0 bases respectively, with 12 bases between them. CDR3 loop: CASSLVGASAKNIQYF. CDR3 bases: TGTGCCAGCAGTTTGGTAGGGGCATCAGCCAAAAACATTCAGTACTTC.

The chain carries TRBV4-3 and TRBJ2-7, with a weak D call TRBD2 (6 bases). Per the germline V gene, CDR1 is LGHNA and CDR2 is YSLEER. V shed 3 bases and J shed 4 bases, with 16 bases lying between them. This CDR3 spans 15 amino acids. The CDR3 spells CASSHSGGSPYEQYF. The CDR3 DNA is TGCGCCAGCAGCCATTCAGGAGGGTCCCCTTACGAGCAGTACTTC.

This chain joins TRBV5-5 and TRBJ2-7; 7 nucleotides agree with TRBD2. Germline V gene data show CDR1 as SGHKS and CDR2 as YYEKEE (reference sequence). There are 14 residues in the CDR3. Trimming cost V 4 bases and J 5 bases; bases outside gene matches: 9. The DNA for the CDR3 is TGTGCCAGCAGCCCGTTGACTAGCCCGAACGAGCAGTACTTC. Protein product: CASSPLTSPNEQYF.

The gene calls are TRBV7-9 and TRBJ1-1, with D uncertain. The germline V and J ends were trimmed by 3 bases and 2 bases, with 7 bases remaining between them. Germline V gene data show CDR1 as SEHNR and CDR2 as FQNEAQ (reference sequence). The CDR3 sequence is 13 residues long. The DNA of the CDR3 is TGTGCCAGCAGCTTTTCAGGCAACACTGAAGCTTTCTTT. It is translated as CASSFSGNTEAFF.

In nucleotides, the CDR3 is TGTGCCAGCAGCTTAGGTGGGAGGGCCTTAGATACGCAGTATTTT. It yields the protein CASSLGGRALDTQYF. The J gene is TRBJ2-3, the V gene TRBV7-3; 7 nucleotides align to TRBD2. Germline CDR1 and CDR2: SGHTA and FQGTGA. J gave up 5 bases and V 2 bases, and 7 bases lay outside the gene matches. This CDR3 is built from 15 residues.

The V and J genes are TRBV4-1 and TRBJ2-2, with 8 positions matching TRBD2. J gave up 7 bases and V 3 bases, and 7 bases lay outside the gene matches. Germline assignment: CDR1 MGHRA and CDR2 YSYEKL. The CDR3 is 15 amino acids. CDR3 loop: CASSQAGGLNGELFF. The CDR3 DNA reads TGCGCCAGCAGCCAGGCGGGGGGCCTTAACGGGGAGCTGTTTTTT.

V usage is TRBV6-1 and J usage is TRBJ2-1, with TRBD2 matching over 7 bases. In germline, CDR1 is MNHNS, CDR2 SASEGT. The V gene end was trimmed by 4 bases and the J gene end by 0 bases; junction bases not matched to a gene: 12. This CDR3 region has 18 residues. The CDR3 coding sequence is TGTGCCAGCAGTGTGAGGCAGGGACTAACAAGCTCCTACAATGAGCAGTTCTTC. Encoded protein: CASSVRQGLTSSYNEQFF.

The chain has TRBV4-1 and TRBJ2-1; D is perhaps TRBD2 (6 bases). The CDR3 length is 16 residues. The germline CDR1 and CDR2 sequences are MGHRA and YSYEKL. V gave up 2 bases and J gave up 5 bases, with 16 bases separating them. The CDR3 here is CASSQFTGTPNNEQFF. The CDR3 nucleotides read TGCGCCAGCAGCCAATTTACCGGGACTCCTAACAATGAGCAGTTCTTC.

V and J are TRBV5-1 and TRBJ2-3, with D possibly matching TRBD2 (6 bases). The CDR3 loop spans 13 amino acids. CDR1 and CDR2 from the germline V gene are SGHRS and YFSETQ. Trimming took 3 bases from V and 2 from J, leaving 7 bases between them. The CDR3 loop is CASSWDSTDTQYF. For the CDR3, the DNA is TGCGCCAGCAGCTGGGACTCCACAGATACGCAGTATTTT.

The gene calls are TRBV2 and TRBJ2-7, with TRBD2 identical over 10 bases. The V segment lost 6 bases and the J segment 0 bases; nucleotides outside the gene matches: 11. The CDR3 sequence is 17 residues long. Germline CDR1 and CDR2: SNHLY and FYNNEI. CDR3 nucleotides: TGTGCCAGCAGCAGGGAGGGAGCGGGAGGGTCCTCCTACGAGCAGTACTTC. Translating it yields CASSREGAGGSSYEQYF.

The rearrangement joins TRBV4-3 to TRBJ2-1; a possible D gene is TRBD2 (7 bases). The V gene's germline CDR1 is LGHNA and CDR2 YSLEER. Trimming left V 0 bases short and J 6 bases short, with 12 bases between. The CDR3 extends over 15 amino acids. CDR3 coding DNA: TGCGCCAGCAGCCAAGACGAGGGGGGGGTCAATGAGCAGTTCTTC. Encoded protein: CASSQDEGGVNEQFF.